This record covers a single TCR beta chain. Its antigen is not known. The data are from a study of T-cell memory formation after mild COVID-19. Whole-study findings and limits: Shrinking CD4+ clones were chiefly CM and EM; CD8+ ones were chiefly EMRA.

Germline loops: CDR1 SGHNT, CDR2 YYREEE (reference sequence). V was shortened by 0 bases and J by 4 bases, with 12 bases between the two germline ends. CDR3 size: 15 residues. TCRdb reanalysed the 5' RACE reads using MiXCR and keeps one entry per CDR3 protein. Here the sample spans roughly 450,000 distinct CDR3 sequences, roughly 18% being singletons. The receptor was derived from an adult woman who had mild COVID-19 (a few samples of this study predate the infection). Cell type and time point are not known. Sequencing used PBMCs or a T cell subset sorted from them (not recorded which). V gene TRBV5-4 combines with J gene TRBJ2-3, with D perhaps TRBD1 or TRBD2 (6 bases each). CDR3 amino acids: CASSLGGAQSDTQYF. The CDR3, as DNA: TGTGCCAGCAGCTTGGGGGGGGCGCAGTCAGATACGCAGTATTTT.